The 3 T cell receptor beta chains presented below share a single source sample, sequenced in a study of T-cell reconstitution after alpha-beta-depleted transplantation in children (TCRdb year 2016). The receptor library was made with PCR. The instrument given in TCRdb is Illumina HiSeq 2500. To normalize quantification of the TCRbeta repertoire, the TCR libraries were built with molecular barcoding that relied on unique molecular identifiers. TCRdb trimmed the raw reads at Q25, called clones with MiXCR and kept productive beta chains. Each CDR3 protein appears once, grouped with its most common genes and DNA. The sample includes more than 550,000 distinct CDR3 sequences, with 8% to 11% observed a single time. The leading ten clones occupy around 4% of the sample. This specimen was PBMCs from the stem cell graft donor, taken from the stem cell graft. The receptors were sampled from a human donor who donated a stem cell graft to a child with acute myeloid leukemia.

A few counts support this clonotype. The chain joins TRBV29-1 to TRBJ2-5; D not resolved. Germline values: CDR1 SQVTM, CDR2 ANQGSEA. V dropped 5 bases and J dropped 5 bases, with 3 bases sitting between them. This CDR3 has 9 amino acids. CDR3 protein: CSVSETQYF. The CDR3 DNA is TGCAGCGTTTCGGAGACCCAGTACTTC.

The rearrangement links TRBV30 to TRBJ2-5, with D perhaps TRBD2 (6 bases). The CDR3 runs to 13 residues. CDR1 and CDR2 from the germline V gene are GTSNPN and SVGIG (reference sequence). With 1 base removed from V and 4 bases from J, the gap between germline ends came to 10 bases. CDR3 bases: TGTGCCTGGAGTGCCGAGACTAGAGAGACCCAGTACTTC. It is translated as CAWSAETRETQYF.

The table lists this clonotype with a few counts. The V call is TRBV20-1, the J call TRBJ1-5; 11 bases are shared with TRBD1. The V gene end was trimmed by 5 bases and the J gene end by 1 base; junction bases not matched to a gene: 4. The CDR3 has 15 amino acids. Per the germline V gene, CDR1 is DFQATT and CDR2 is SNEGSKA (reference sequence). The CDR3 region has the DNA TGCAGTGCTGGGACAGGGGGTAGGAGCAATCAGCCCCAGCATTTT. As protein: CSAGTGGRSNQPQHF.